Each of the 15 T cell receptor beta chains below was sequenced from the same sample in a study of T cells in Graves' hyperthyroidism and ophthalmopathy. Amplified TCR beta CDR3 regions derived from RNA transcripts. Researchers ran a first-round RT-PCR on the TCR CDR3 using the HTBI primer set. TCRdb passed the multiplex PCR reads through MiXCR, listing each CDR3 protein once. The repertoire holds approximately 610,000 distinct CDR3 sequences, roughly 15% seen once, with approximately 4.3% in the top ten. The sequencing sample was made of blood. The receptors derive from a middle-aged woman with Graves' ophthalmopathy.

This clonotype was seen a handful of times. This chain links TRBV30 with TRBJ2-7; 12 bases match TRBD2. Germline CDR1 GTSNPN, CDR2 SVGIG (reference sequence). The CDR3 loop spans 15 amino acids. V gave up 3 bases and J gave up 2 bases; unmatched junction bases: 5. Here the CDR3 DNA reads TGTGCCTGGAGCCTAAGGACTAGCGGGACCTACGAGCAGTACTTC. It encodes CAWSLRTSGTYEQYF.

This clonotype came up a few times. CDR3 amino acids: CASSYSRERNTEAFF. The CDR3 nucleotides read TGTGCCAGCAGTTACTCTCGGGAAAGGAACACTGAAGCTTTCTTT. This sequence joins TRBV6-5 and TRBJ1-1; D is ambiguous. There are 15 residues in the CDR3. Germline lookup yields CDR1 MNHEY and CDR2 SVGAGI. The V and J ends lost 0 bases and 1 base respectively, with 9 bases between them.

The gene calls are TRBV7-2 and TRBJ2-7; D is undetermined. The CDR3 sequence is 14 residues long. Per germline, CDR1 SGHTA and CDR2 FQGNSA. Trimming took 2 bases from V and 1 from J, leaving 9 bases between them. The CDR3 bases are TGTGCCAGCAGCTTAAGTTACAAATCCTACGAGCAGTACTTC. Amino acid sequence: CASSLSYKSYEQYF.

Many counts were recorded for this clonotype. The rearrangement links TRBV5-1 to TRBJ1-2; weak D call: TRBD1 (6 bases). The V end lost 4 bases, the J end lost 6 bases, and 10 bases lay between the germline ends. The CDR3 spans 12 residues. Germline lookup yields CDR1 SGHRS and CDR2 YFSETQ. CDR3: CASSPDRNGYTF. The CDR3 DNA reads as TGCGCCAGCAGCCCGGACAGAAATGGCTACACCTTC.

This clonotype was counted many times. The chain joins TRBV29-1 to TRBJ2-7; 7 nucleotides align to TRBD1. CDR3 length: 14 residues. Germline V gene lookup returns CDR1 SQVTM and CDR2 ANQGSEA. Trimming cost V 7 bases and J 3 bases; bases outside gene matches: 12. The CDR3 DNA sequence: TGCAGCGCCCTTGGGTCCGGGACAGACTACGAGCAGTACTTC. Translation gives CSALGSGTDYEQYF.

V gene TRBV29-1 combines with J gene TRBJ2-7, with D perhaps TRBD2 (6 bases). The CDR3 length is 15 residues. V was trimmed by 4 bases and J by 2 bases, leaving 18 bases between them. Per the germline V gene, CDR1 is SQVTM and CDR2 is ANQGSEA. CDR3 region: CSVASVAMTPYEQYF. CDR3 DNA sequence: TGCAGCGTTGCTAGCGTTGCTATGACCCCCTACGAGCAGTACTTC.

This rearrangement joins TRBV6-2 or TRBV6-3 to TRBJ2-7, with TRBD2 matching 10 bases. Trimming cost V 0 bases and J 6 bases; bases outside gene matches: 23. The CDR3 covers 21 residues. The germline gives CDR1 MNHEY, CDR2 SVGEGT. CDR3: CASSYSHERSGRASSASEQYF. CDR3 coding DNA: TGTGCCAGCAGTTACTCTCATGAAAGGAGCGGGAGGGCCAGTTCTGCGAGCGAGCAGTACTTC.

This clonotype was recorded many times. This rearrangement joins TRBV6-1 to TRBJ1-3, with D possibly being TRBD1 (6 bases). Germline V gene lookup returns CDR1 MNHNS and CDR2 SASEGT. The CDR3 length is 15 residues. With 5 bases removed from V and 0 bases from J, the gap between germline ends came to 11 bases. In DNA, the CDR3 is TGTGCCAGCAGTCCGGACAGACCCTCTGGAAACACCATATATTTT. This codes for CASSPDRPSGNTIYF.

This clonotype was observed once. The chain links TRBV5-1 to TRBJ2-7; D remains unclear. The ends were cut back, 5 bases at V and 6 bases at J, with 15 bases in the middle. Germline V gene data show CDR1 as SGHRS and CDR2 as YFSETQ. The CDR3 spans 13 residues. CDR3 in DNA: TGCGCCAGCAGAAATGGGGATGTGCCCGAGCAGTACTTC. This codes for CASRNGDVPEQYF.

The chain employs TRBV10-3 and TRBJ1-1; 9 bases agree with TRBD1. Germline V gives CDR1 ENHRY, CDR2 SYGVKD. The CDR3 runs 15 residues. Unmatched junction bases numbered 12, after V lost 10 bases and J lost 3 bases. The CDR3 spells CATTITGGVYTEAFF. The CDR3 coding sequence is TGTGCCACCACAATCACAGGGGGCGTTTACACTGAAGCTTTCTTT.

This clonotype was recorded a few times. The genes are TRBV27 and TRBJ2-2; 7 positions agree with TRBD1. CDR3 length equals 16 residues. V lost 8 bases and J lost 2; bases outside the gene matches: 11. CDR1 and CDR2 from the germline V gene are MNHEY and SMNVEV (reference sequence). CDR3 sequence reads: CASRREGASNTGELFF. The CDR3 region has the DNA TGTGCCAGCCGTCGAGAGGGGGCTTCTAACACCGGGGAGCTGTTTTTT.

There are many counts of this clonotype. The rearrangement links TRBV7-2 to TRBJ1-1, with 10 bases lining up with TRBD1. Germline V lookup: CDR1 SGHTA, CDR2 FQGNSA. The CDR3 contains 15 residues. V lost 5 bases, J lost 5 bases, and 8 bases stayed unmatched. CDR3 amino acids: CASSPGTGEGTEAFF. The CDR3 region has the DNA TGTGCCAGCAGCCCAGGGACAGGGGAAGGTACTGAAGCTTTCTTT.

This clonotype was found a few times. J is TRBJ2-4 and V is TRBV6-5; TRBD2 matches at 13 bases. The germline V gene encodes CDR1 MNHEY and CDR2 SVGAGI. The V gene end was trimmed by 4 bases and the J gene end by 7 bases; junction bases not matched to a gene: 7. The CDR3 is made up of 16 amino acids. CDR3 sequence (DNA): TGTGCCAGCAGTTCAACTAGCGGGAGGGATATGAACATTCAGTACTTC. It is translated as CASSSTSGRDMNIQYF.

The CDR3 loop is CASSFRVAGGVTYEQYF. The CDR3 coding sequence is TGTGCCAGCAGTTTCAGGGTAGCGGGAGGAGTAACCTACGAGCAGTACTTC. The rearrangement uses TRBV12-3 or TRBV12-4 and TRBJ2-7, with TRBD2 matching 10 bases. V was pared by 3 bases and J by 2 bases, with 10 bases of the junction left unmatched. This CDR3 spans 17 amino acids.

This clonotype was found many times. The chain combines TRBV20-1 with TRBJ2-5; 10 bases match TRBD2. V shed 6 bases, J shed 2 bases, and the junction held 6 bases outside the gene matches. The CDR3 contains 14 residues. Germline V gene sequence: CDR1 DFQATT, CDR2 SNEGSKA (reference sequence). The CDR3 region is CSATTSGLQETQYF. CDR3 coding DNA: TGCAGTGCGACGACTAGCGGGTTACAAGAGACCCAGTACTTC.